This T cell receptor (beta chain) was captured by sequencing in a study of blood T cell repertoires in COVID-19. Study information: Both acute and convalescent COVID-19 samples were obtained from the United States, Italy and Spain. T cells, B-cell-depleted T cells, or PBMCs provided the cDNA or gDNA that served as material.

Germline V CDR1 and CDR2: SGHNT, YYREEE (reference sequence). Trimming at V came to 4 bases and at J to 3 bases, leaving 14 bases not matched to a gene. The CDR3 consists of 17 residues. Original analysis: Reference gene primer amplification in the assay estimated nucleated cell counts. Clones were sequenced by immunoSEQ multiplex PCR, and TCRdb holds only the in-frame ones, with some missing. That table gives V, J and clone size, and the DNA gave D and trimming. The sample records tens of thousands of clones, 91% being singletons. J is TRBJ2-5 and V is TRBV5-4; 8 nucleotides align to TRBD1. This clonotype originated in a woman in her 70s with active COVID-19. The material sequenced was peripheral blood. The CDR3 loop is CASSLGTDRGGEETQYF. The CDR3 DNA is TGTGCCAGCAGCCTTGGGACCGACAGGGGAGGAGAAGAGACCCAGTACTTC.